Following are 25 T cell receptor beta chains from one sample sequenced in a study of spatial heterogeneity in lung cancer. Study-level findings and limits: In tumors, expanded intratumoral alpha and beta TCR counts tracked mutation counts.

These receptors' targets are unknown. TCRdb ran MiXCR on the 5' RACE reads and lists one entry per CDR3 protein. The table has about 15,000 distinct CDR3 sequences, 5% to 8% seen once; the top ten hold 5.5% to 8%. Time point meaning: sample taken at primary tumor resection. The sequencing used lung tumor tissue, collected at surgery. These receptors all stem from a male donor with early-stage non-small cell lung cancer.

The sample holds many counts of this clonotype. This beta chain was picked up by a library intended for alpha chains and is off target, so its count carries little meaning. V usage is TRBV11-2 and J usage is TRBJ2-3, with 8 bases lining up with TRBD1. Trimming cost V 6 bases and J 5 bases; bases outside gene matches: 7. This CDR3 contains 14 residues. Germline V gene sequence: CDR1 SGHAT, CDR2 FQNNGV. The CDR3 sequence: CASSSTTGGDTQYF. CDR3 in DNA: TGTGCCAGCAGTTCAACCACAGGGGGAGATACGCAGTATTTT.

Concerning this clonotype itself: As an off-target read in a library built for alpha chains, this beta chain has a frequency of little significance. The V call is TRBV29-1, the J call TRBJ2-1; D not resolved. This CDR3 comprises 14 residues. CDR1 is SQVTM, CDR2 ANQGSEA, per germline. V lost 0 bases and J 2 bases, leaving 8 bases between the germline ends. The CDR3 loop is CSVEDRATYNEQFF. The CDR3 DNA reads as TGCAGCGTTGAAGACCGGGCCACCTACAATGAGCAGTTCTTC.

This clonotype was detected ten times or more. This beta chain is off target for a library built for alpha chains, so its abundance means little. V and J are TRBV5-1 and TRBJ1-1, with D possibly being TRBD1 (6 bases). The germline gives CDR1 SGHRS, CDR2 YFSETQ. The CDR3 is 13 amino acids. The V and J ends lost 4 bases and 4 bases respectively, with 11 bases between them. Here the CDR3 reads CASSMTGSTEAFF. The CDR3 DNA is TGCGCCAGCAGCATGACAGGATCCACTGAAGCTTTCTTT.

This clonotype showed up many times. For a library built for alpha chains, this beta chain is a stray read; little rests on its size. This chain joins TRBV29-1 and TRBJ1-5; D gene uncertain. The CDR3 runs 13 residues. Germline V lookup: CDR1 SQVTM, CDR2 ANQGSEA. V lost 4 bases, J lost 0 bases, and 7 bases lay in between. CDR3 region: CSVVGLSNQPQHF. The CDR3 bases are TGCAGCGTTGTTGGCCTTAGCAATCAGCCCCAGCATTTT.

This clonotype was found a few times. Being off target in a library aimed at alpha chains, this beta chain has a size of little meaning. The rearrangement uses TRBV5-5 and TRBJ2-3, with 7 positions matching TRBD1. Germline V gene data show CDR1 as SGHKS and CDR2 as YYEKEE (reference sequence). This CDR3 spans 15 amino acids. J lost 2 bases, V lost 0 bases, and 3 bases had no gene match. CDR3 amino acids: CASSLGGGATDTQYF. Here the CDR3 DNA reads TGTGCCAGCAGCTTGGGAGGGGGCGCCACAGATACGCAGTATTTT.

This clonotype appeared many times. This beta chain came through as a stray read in a library set up for alpha chains, and its size says little. This sequence joins TRBV5-1 and TRBJ2-2; D perhaps matches TRBD2 (6 bases). Germline CDR1 is SGHRS and CDR2 is YFSETQ. The germline V and J ends were trimmed by 3 bases and 5 bases, with 14 bases remaining between them. The CDR3 runs 15 residues. CDR3 bases: TGCGCCAGCAGCTCTTCGACTAGGTCAACCGGGGAGCTGTTTTTT. This encodes CASSSSTRSTGELFF.

Worth noting for this clonotype: The size of this beta chain means little, since it is a stray read in a library made for alpha chains. J is TRBJ2-7 and V is TRBV11-2; 8 nucleotides match TRBD2. Germline V lookup: CDR1 SGHAT, CDR2 FQNNGV. The junction had 6 bases not matched to a gene; V was cut back by 1 base and J by 4 bases. This CDR3 is 15 amino acids long. CDR3 nucleotides: TGTGCCAGCAGCTTAGCGGGAGGGCCAACTTACGAGCAGTACTTC. This translates into CASSLAGGPTYEQYF.

Of note for this clonotype: A much larger clone is a single base away; this may be a read error. This beta chain was picked up by a library intended for alpha chains and is off target, so its count carries little meaning. The CDR3 DNA follows: TGTGCCAGCAGCGCGAGACGGCGGGGGACGGATGGCTACACCTTC. Protein product: CASSARRRGTDGYTF. The gene calls are TRBV13 and TRBJ1-2; D might be TRBD1 (5 bases). The CDR3 sequence is 15 residues long. Germline V gene data show CDR1 as PRHDT and CDR2 as FYEKMQ (reference sequence). Trimming took 5 bases from V and 6 from J, leaving 19 bases between them.

The table lists this clonotype with many counts. Within a library made for alpha chains, this beta chain is off target, and its count is uninformative. The rearrangement uses TRBV20-1 and TRBJ2-3; no definite D call. Per germline, CDR1 DFQATT and CDR2 SNEGSKA (reference sequence). This CDR3 contains 13 residues. Trimming pared 0 bases from V and 2 bases from J, leaving 6 bases between. The chain's CDR3 is CSARDVLTDTQYF. The CDR3 nucleotides read TGCAGTGCTAGAGACGTCCTCACAGATACGCAGTATTTT.

Within the sample, this clonotype is medium-sized. As an off-target read in a library built for alpha chains, this beta chain has a frequency of little significance. This chain joins TRBV5-1 and TRBJ2-5; D may correspond to TRBD1 or TRBD2 (5 bases each). The CDR3 runs to 15 residues. Germline assignment: CDR1 SGHRS and CDR2 YFSETQ. Trimming took off 0 bases at V and 3 bases at J, with 12 bases between the two ends. CDR3 sequence (DNA): TGCGCCAGCAGCTTGGCGGGGCGGCGGGAAGAGACCCAGTACTTC. This gives the protein CASSLAGRREETQYF.

This clonotype was counted many times. Little can be read into the size of this beta chain, an off-target read in a library designed for alpha chains. This sequence joins TRBV5-6 and TRBJ2-5; D is uncertain. There are 16 residues in the CDR3. Germline V lookup: CDR1 SGHDT, CDR2 YYEEEE. V was shortened by 4 bases and J by 5 bases, with 21 bases between the two germline ends. The chain's CDR3 is CASSPRFTGVVETQYF. The CDR3 DNA reads as TGTGCCAGCAGCCCTCGCTTTACGGGCGTCGTTGAGACCCAGTACTTC.

This clonotype was seen ten or more times. Within a library made for alpha chains, this beta chain is off target, and its count is uninformative. The chain employs TRBV7-9 and TRBJ1-1; D gene uncertain. This CDR3 is 11 amino acids long. Germline V CDR1 and CDR2: SEHNR, FQNEAQ (reference sequence). The V end lost 4 bases, the J end lost 3 bases, and 3 bases lay between the germline ends. The CDR3 nucleotides read TGTGCCAGCAGCTCTTACACTGAAGCTTTCTTT. Encoded protein: CASSSYTEAFF.

On this clonotype: The library was designed around alpha chains, so this beta chain is a stray read whose abundance carries little weight. The chain employs TRBV7-3 and TRBJ2-7; 12 bases agree with TRBD2. Germline loops: CDR1 SGHTA, CDR2 FQGTGA. Trimming at V came to 4 bases and at J to 9 bases, leaving 4 bases not matched to a gene. This CDR3 contains 13 residues. The CDR3 DNA follows: TGTGCCAGCAGCTCTAGCGGGGGGGCCGTGCAGTACTTC. This sequence encodes CASSSSGGAVQYF.

At least ten counts were recorded for this clonotype. A library prepared for alpha chains yielded this beta chain as an off-target read; its size is of little meaning. The chain recombines TRBV11-2 with TRBJ2-1; possibly TRBD1 or TRBD2 for D (5 bases each). The CDR3 extends over 13 amino acids. V was trimmed by 1 base and J by 8 bases, leaving 9 bases between them. Germline assignment: CDR1 SGHAT and CDR2 FQNNGV. The CDR3 bases are TGTGCCAGCAGCTTAGCGGGGACGGATGAGCAGTTCTTC. Protein: CASSLAGTDEQFF.

This clonotype was picked up many times. Because the library targeted alpha chains, this beta chain is an off-target read whose size means little. This chain joins TRBV25-1 and TRBJ2-3, with D unclear. The CDR3 spans 10 residues. The germline V and J ends were trimmed by 9 bases and 5 bases, with 6 bases remaining between them. Germline CDR1 reads MGHDK; CDR2 reads SYGVNS. The CDR3 coding sequence is TGTGCCAGATTCTTAGATACGCAGTATTTT. Translating gives CARFLDTQYF.

This clonotype was seen repeatedly, ten times or more. With the library built for alpha chains, this beta chain is off target and its frequency is not meaningful. The chain is built from TRBV13 and TRBJ1-2; a weak D match, TRBD1 (6 bases). CDR1 and CDR2 (germline): PRHDT, FYEKMQ (reference sequence). This CDR3 spans 15 amino acids. Deletions cut 1 base from V and 4 bases from J, with 13 bases between. The CDR3 is CASSLEAGEGYGYTF. In DNA form, the CDR3 reads TGTGCCAGCAGCTTAGAGGCAGGGGAGGGCTATGGCTACACCTTC.

This clonotype was seen repeatedly, ten times or more. The library was designed around alpha chains, so this beta chain is a stray read whose abundance carries little weight. V is TRBV3-1 and J is TRBJ2-1, with 12 nucleotides matching TRBD2. V dropped 4 bases and J dropped 6; count of bases not matched to a gene: 16. The germline V gene has CDR1 LGHDT and CDR2 YNNKEL (reference sequence). This CDR3 has 19 residues. CDR3 loop: CASSPGILAGGGPGNEQFF. CDR3 DNA: TGTGCCAGCAGCCCAGGCATACTAGCGGGAGGCGGCCCGGGCAATGAGCAGTTCTTC.

With respect to this clonotype: This beta chain represents an off-target read in a library built for alpha chains; its size is of limited meaning. The chain combines TRBV7-3 with TRBJ2-1; TRBD2 aligns across 10 bases. Germline V gene lookup returns CDR1 SGHTA and CDR2 FQGTGA. V shed 3 bases, J shed 9 bases, and the junction held 8 bases outside the gene matches. The CDR3 extends over 15 amino acids. This chain's CDR3 is CASSFDSGGCLEQFF. The CDR3 DNA reads TGTGCCAGCAGCTTTGATAGCGGGGGGTGTCTTGAGCAGTTCTTC.

This clonotype was seen at least ten times. Because the library targeted alpha chains, this beta chain is an off-target read whose size means little. The chain employs TRBV25-1 and TRBJ1-6, with D unresolved. The CDR3 contains 15 residues. V lost 0 bases, J lost 8 bases, and 11 bases lay in between. Per germline, CDR1 MGHDK and CDR2 SYGVNS. CDR3 in amino acids: CASSEYWALDSPLHF. DNA of the CDR3: TGTGCCAGCAGTGAATATTGGGCCTTGGATTCACCCCTCCACTTT.

This clonotype has ten or more counts. This beta chain lies outside the target of a library built for alpha chains; its clone size means little. V and J are TRBV28 and TRBJ1-1; D call uncertain. The V and J ends lost 2 bases and 4 bases respectively, with 8 bases between them. The germline gives CDR1 MDHEN, CDR2 SYDVKM. CDR3 size: 13 residues. The CDR3 protein is CASSLLGVTEAFF. CDR3 in DNA: TGTGCCAGCAGTTTACTGGGAGTCACTGAAGCTTTCTTT.

This clonotype was picked up many times. Found in a library prepared for alpha chains, this beta chain is an off-target read, and its abundance has little meaning. This chain joins TRBV3-1 and TRBJ2-7; 9 nucleotides line up with TRBD1. The CDR3 sequence is 15 residues long. CDR1 and CDR2 (germline): LGHDT, YNNKEL (reference sequence). V was pared by 5 bases and J by 3 bases, with 8 bases of the junction left unmatched. The CDR3 loop is CASSATGGASYEQYF. Here the CDR3 DNA reads TGTGCCAGCAGCGCGACAGGGGGTGCGAGCTACGAGCAGTACTTC.

This clonotype was seen ten or more times. The library was built for alpha chains, so this beta chain is an off-target read and its size means little. The chain links TRBV25-1 to TRBJ2-7; a possible D gene is TRBD2 (6 bases). Between the trimmed V and J ends, which lost 4 bases and 3 bases, there was a span of 13 bases. This CDR3 has 14 residues. CDR1 and CDR2 from the germline V gene are MGHDK and SYGVNS. The CDR3 here is CASSGGTPIYEQYF. As DNA, the CDR3 is TGTGCCAGCAGTGGCGGGACCCCGATCTACGAGCAGTACTTC.

Within the sample, this clonotype is medium-sized. This beta chain came through as a stray read in a library set up for alpha chains, and its size says little. The gene calls are TRBV20-1 and TRBJ2-3; 7 bases are a match to TRBD2. The germline gives CDR1 DFQATT, CDR2 SNEGSKA (reference sequence). With V trimmed by 3 bases and J by 2 bases, 8 bases remained unmatched. This CDR3 contains 15 residues. The CDR3 DNA sequence: TGCAGTGCTAGGGCGGTAGCGGGCCTCACAGATACGCAGTATTTT. It translates to CSARAVAGLTDTQYF.

Many counts were recorded for this clonotype. With the library built for alpha chains, this beta chain is off target and its frequency is not meaningful. The V gene is TRBV27, the J gene TRBJ1-2, with TRBD1 matching over 11 bases. Germline V gives CDR1 MNHEY, CDR2 SMNVEV (reference sequence). Trimming took 2 bases from V and 4 from J; bases not matched to a gene: 0. The CDR3 runs 14 residues. CDR3 nucleotide sequence: TGTGCCAGCAGTTTAGGGACAGGGGGCTATGGCTACACCTTC. Encoded protein: CASSLGTGGYGYTF.

This clonotype is labeled as medium-sized. Being off target in a library aimed at alpha chains, this beta chain has a size of little meaning. The V gene is TRBV27, the J gene TRBJ2-3; D is perhaps TRBD1 (6 bases). Germline loops: CDR1 MNHEY, CDR2 SMNVEV (reference sequence). The CDR3 is made up of 14 amino acids. Trimming took off 5 bases at V and 4 bases at J, with 13 bases between the two ends. As DNA, the CDR3 is TGTGCCAGCAGTCCCACAGGGAGCCCAGATACGCAGTATTTT. It yields the protein CASSPTGSPDTQYF.